The entry below gives a single T cell receptor (beta chain) sequence along with its context. Per the germline V gene, CDR1 is SGHRS and CDR2 is YFSETQ. V lost 4 bases to trimming and J lost 5 bases; unmatched junction nucleotides: 8. The CDR3 extends over 15 amino acids. Libraries were prepared by immunoSEQ multiplex PCR; TCRdb keeps only in-frame clonotypes and omits some of them. The sample includes 150,000 or so clones, roughly 94% of them seen just once. The data derive from a study of control samples from healthy donors and cancer patients. The TCR sequence derives from a middle-aged man in good health. The sample comprised blood. The chain uses TRBV5-1 and TRBJ2-7, with TRBD1 matching over 11 bases. CDR3 sequence reads: CASSHPGQGVHEQYF. CDR3 in DNA: TGCGCCAGCAGCCATCCGGGACAGGGGGTACACGAGCAGTACTTC.